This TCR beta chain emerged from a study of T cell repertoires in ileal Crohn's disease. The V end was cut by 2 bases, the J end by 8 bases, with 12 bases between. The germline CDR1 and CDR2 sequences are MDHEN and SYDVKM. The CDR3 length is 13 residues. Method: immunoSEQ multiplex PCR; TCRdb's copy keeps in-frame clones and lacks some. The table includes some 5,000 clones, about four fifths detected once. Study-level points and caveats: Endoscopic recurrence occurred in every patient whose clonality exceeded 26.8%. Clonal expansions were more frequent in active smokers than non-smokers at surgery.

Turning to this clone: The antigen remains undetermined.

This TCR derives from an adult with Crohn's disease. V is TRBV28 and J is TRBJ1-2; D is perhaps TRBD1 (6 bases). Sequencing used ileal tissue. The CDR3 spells CASSLVTGWGYTF. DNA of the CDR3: TGTGCCAGCAGTTTAGTAACAGGGTGGGGCTACACCTTC.